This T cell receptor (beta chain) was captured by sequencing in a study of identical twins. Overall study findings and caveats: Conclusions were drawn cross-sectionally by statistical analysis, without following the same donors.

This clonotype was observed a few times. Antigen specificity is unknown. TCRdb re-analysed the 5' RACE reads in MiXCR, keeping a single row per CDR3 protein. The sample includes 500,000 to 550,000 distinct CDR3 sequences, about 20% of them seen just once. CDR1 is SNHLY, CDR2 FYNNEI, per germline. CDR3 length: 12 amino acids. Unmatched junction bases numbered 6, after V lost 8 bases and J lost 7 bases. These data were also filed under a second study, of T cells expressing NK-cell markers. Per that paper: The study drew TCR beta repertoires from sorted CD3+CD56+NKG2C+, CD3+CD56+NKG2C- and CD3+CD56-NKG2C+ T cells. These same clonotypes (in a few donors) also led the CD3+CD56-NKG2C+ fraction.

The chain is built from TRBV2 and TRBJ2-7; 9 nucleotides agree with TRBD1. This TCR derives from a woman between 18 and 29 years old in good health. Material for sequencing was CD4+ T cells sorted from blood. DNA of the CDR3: TGTGCCAGCCACCGACAGGGGGTGGAGCAGTACTTC. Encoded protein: CASHRQGVEQYF.